Given below is one T cell receptor (beta chain) in context. The antigen remains undetermined. The sample is drawn from a study of cytomegalovirus exposure and HLA in healthy donors. Findings and limits, study-wide: Fewer N-insertions (relative to the approximately 700-donor mean) were reportedly seen in an Asian-associated ancestry cluster in a later analysis.

Primers included in the PCR were 60 Vbeta and 13 Jbeta primers. In the original processing: The count from a later analysis was tens of millions of unique TCR beta chains, some 11 million of them shared. Sequenced by immunoSEQ multiplex PCR; TCRdb stores in-frame clones only, minus some. V and J calls and clone size are copied from that table; D and trimming were computed from the DNA. Of over 150,000 clones listed, 80% to 85% were seen once; the top ten hold 1.6%. Germline V gene lookup returns CDR1 LNHDA and CDR2 SQIVND (reference sequence). The CDR3 has 15 residues. The germline V and J ends were trimmed by 8 bases and 4 bases, with 18 bases remaining between them.

The receptor was isolated from a man aged 45 to 65 in good health and CMV-seronegative. V usage is TRBV19 and J usage is TRBJ1-5, with a weak D call TRBD1 (6 bases). Sequencing input: PBMCs. The CDR3 DNA sequence: TGTGCCAGTGGGGGTAGCGGGGGGCGGAATCAGCCCCAGCATTTT. Its protein is CASGGSGGRNQPQHF.